The clone carrying this TCR beta chain occurred once. With random hexamers, about 0.45 to 1 ug RNA was reverse transcribed. TCRdb called the immunoSEQ multiplex PCR reads again in MiXCR, with one record for every CDR3 protein. The sample yields 150,000 to 250,000 distinct CDR3 sequences, nearly 95% seen once. The authors carried out high-throughput sequencing of TCR beta. They applied it to CD8+ and CD4+ T cells obtained from blood. It was negative isolation that provided the CD8+ and CD4+ T cells, whereas TEMRA cells were enriched by FACS. This entry belongs to a study of CD8 T cells in Susac syndrome. Sequencing was done on a sample of CD4+ T cells from PBMCs. The clonotype was recovered from a human donor with multiple sclerosis.

CDR3 sequence reads: CASRTWTPRNSPLHF. The CDR3 bases are TGTGCCAGCAGAACCTGGACGCCGAGGAATTCACCCCTCCACTTT. This chain connects TRBV6-5 to TRBJ1-6; D remains unclear. Deletions cut 6 bases from V and 7 bases from J, with 16 bases between. Looked up from germline, CDR1 is MNHEY and CDR2 is SVGAGI. CDR3 length: 15 residues.